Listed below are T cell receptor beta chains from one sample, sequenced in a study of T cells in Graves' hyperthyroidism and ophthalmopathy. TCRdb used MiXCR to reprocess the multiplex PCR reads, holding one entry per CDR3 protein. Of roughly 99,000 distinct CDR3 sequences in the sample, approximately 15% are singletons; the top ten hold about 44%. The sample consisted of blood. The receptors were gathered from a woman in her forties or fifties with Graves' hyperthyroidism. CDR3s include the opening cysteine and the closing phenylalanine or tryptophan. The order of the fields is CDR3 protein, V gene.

CDR3 protein: CASSYKTGVGELFF; V gene: TRBV6-4
CDR3 protein: CAWSPLVNQPQHF; V gene: TRBV30
CDR3 protein: CASSLSYNEQFF; V gene: TRBV28
CDR3 protein: CASSIPLETTGELFF; V gene: TRBV19
CDR3 protein: CATSRVQWTDTQYF; V gene: TRBV15
CDR3 protein: CASSSRDGYSNQPQHF; V gene: TRBV7-8
CDR3 protein: CASSFEGASTEAFF; V gene: TRBV27
CDR3 protein: CASSYTGRGSYNEQFF; V gene: TRBV6-6
CDR3 protein: CASSTRDRVTLKGTGELFF; V gene: TRBV6-1
CDR3 protein: CASSPRRGGLTDTQYF; V gene: TRBV11-2